Presented here are 27 T cell receptor beta chains from one specimen sequenced in a study of CD8+ T cells in alopecia areata (dated by TCRdb to between 2017 and 2018). Library generation was performed with the immunoSEQ multiplex PCR assay. To provide template for TCR sequencing, every sample had RNA extracted and reverse transcribed into cDNA. In its TCRdb copy, this immuneACCESS table keeps in-frame sequences only and misses some clones. Where compared with another copy, unresolved V genes explain less than half of these, and the others have no known cause. The table records over 100,000 clones for this sample, and not one of them appears only once. The ten most abundant clones make up about 20% of the sample. The sequencing sample was made of lesional skin. The receptors originated from a C3H/HeJ mouse with alopecia areata. The MHC haplotype of this strain is H2-k.

This clone has a handful of counts. At residue 13, the TCRdb protein departs from the DNA translation, so the protein shown here was derived from the DNA itself. Genes and germline come from the mouse. The sequenced CDR3 bases are TGCACCTGCAGTGCAGATCCGGACAGCTATAATTCGCCC. Its translation is CTCSADPDSYNSP. Given in full, the CDR3 is CTCSADPDSYNSPLYF. V is TRBV1 and J is TRBJ1-6; D perhaps matches TRBD1 (6 bases). The CDR3 goes on 3 residues after the read ends, and that part is filled in from the germline J gene. TRBJ1-6 carries the ORF label, with uncertain function. This CDR3 is 16 amino acids long. Germline values: CDR1 NSQYPW, CDR2 LRSPGD (reference sequence). V was shortened by 0 bases and J by 3 bases, with 9 bases between the two germline ends.

This clone was seen at least ten times. Genes here carry mouse names. The read finishes 4 residues shy of the CDR3 end, and the germline J gene is used to complete it. The chain recombines TRBV19 with TRBJ2-5; 7 bases agree with TRBD2. Germline CDR1 FNHDT, CDR2 SITEND (reference sequence). The CDR3 totals 15 residues. Losses at the gene ends were 1 base for V and 0 bases for J; bases not matched to a gene: 2. Partial CDR3 DNA: TGTGCCAGCAGTATAACTGGGGATAACCAAGAC. It yields the protein CASSITGDNQD. The full-length CDR3 reads as CASSITGDNQDTQYF.

This clone was picked up a small number of times. The gene names here belong to mouse. Coverage ceases 4 residues before the CDR3 finishes, and the germline J gene fills in the end. V is TRBV1 and J is TRBJ2-7; TRBD1 matches at 11 bases. CDR1 is NSQYPW and CDR2 is LRSPGD in the germline V gene (reference sequence). This CDR3 is built from 15 residues. The CDR3 region is CTCSGHRDRGYEQYF. The sequenced CDR3 bases are TGCACCTGCAGTGGACACCGGGACAGGGGGTAT.

This clone turned up a few times. Gene labels here are mouse ones. The CDR3 end is not reached by the read, which stops 4 residues before it; the germline J gene fills it in. The genes are TRBV13-3 and TRBJ2-5; D ambiguous. CDR3 length: 15 residues. Germline CDR1 reads NNHDY; CDR2 reads SYVADS. The ends were cut back, 0 bases at V and 0 bases at J, with 8 bases in the middle. The part of the CDR3 DNA that was read is TGTGCCAGCAGTGATGCGTCCATTAACCAAGAC. Protein: CASSDASINQD. The entire CDR3 sequence reads CASSDASINQDTQYF.

This clone has a handful of counts. Gene and germline names: mouse. The CDR3 end is not reached by the read, which stops 4 residues before it; the germline J gene fills it in. In the same sample, other DNA sequences code for this CDR3. This chain connects TRBV19 to TRBJ2-4; 9 bases are shared with TRBD2. Per the germline V gene, CDR1 is FNHDT and CDR2 is SITEND (reference sequence). V gave up 0 bases and J gave up 2 bases; unmatched junction bases: 1. The CDR3 loop spans 15 amino acids. This CDR3 reads CASSIGTGVQNTLYF. CDR3 DNA, as far as it was read: TGTGCCAGCAGTATAGGGACTGGGGTTCAAAAC.

This clone was found a few times. Gene names and germline match the mouse. The read ends 4 residues early relative to the CDR3; the germline J gene fills the gap. This chain links TRBV13-3 with TRBJ2-4; TRBD1 matches 9 bases. The CDR3 runs to 14 residues. The germline V gene has CDR1 NNHDY and CDR2 SYVADS. The CDR3 sequence: CASRAGQGWNTLYF. Incomplete CDR3 DNA: TGTGCCAGCAGAGCGGGACAGGGATGGAAC.

In this sample, this clone turned up many times. Any gene name here is a mouse gene name. The CDR3 reads CASSDNPLGNYAEQFF. The sequenced part of the CDR3 DNA is TGTGCCAGCAGTGATAATCCTCTGGGTAACTATGCT. This chain uses TRBV13-3 with TRBJ2-1, with D tentatively TRBD2 (5 bases). Read sequence stops 4 residues before the CDR3 end, and the germline J gene provides the missing end. V was cut by 1 base and J by 0 bases, with 11 bases left in between. Germline V gene data show CDR1 as NNHDY and CDR2 as SYVADS. This CDR3 contains 16 residues.

This clone was observed at least ten times. Mouse gene names and germline throughout. The read halts 4 residues ahead of the CDR3 end, with the missing end drawn from the germline J gene. V and J are TRBV13-3 and TRBJ2-1, with a possible D match to TRBD1 (5 bases). The germline gives CDR1 NNHDY, CDR2 SYVADS. V shed 1 base and J shed 5 bases, with 10 bases lying between them. This CDR3 region has 14 residues. The CDR3 is CASSDWQGDAEQFF. CDR3 bases read: TGTGCCAGCAGTGATTGGCAGGGAGATGCT.

This clone came up a few times. Mouse gene names apply. The observed sequence ends 4 residues before the CDR3 terminus, with the missing tail filled in from the germline J gene. This chain uses TRBV13-3 with TRBJ2-3; D is undetermined. The germline V gene has CDR1 NNHDY and CDR2 SYVADS. With 0 bases removed from V and 0 bases from J, the gap between germline ends came to 11 bases. This CDR3 is 16 amino acids long. The DNA read from the CDR3 is TGTGCCAGCAGTGATGCCACCAGATCTAGTGCAGAA. Residues: CASSDATRSSAE. The full CDR3 protein is CASSDATRSSAETLYF.

This clone has just a few counts. The listed TCRdb protein conflicts with the DNA translation at residue 11, and the protein shown is translated directly from the DNA. Genes and germline come from the mouse. The read halts 3 residues ahead of the CDR3 end, with the missing end drawn from the germline J gene. The gene calls are TRBV19 and TRBJ1-6, with 8 bases identical to TRBD1. TRBJ1-6 is assigned to the ORF class and has an uncertain function. Germline V lookup: CDR1 FNHDT, CDR2 SITEND (reference sequence). This CDR3 region has 14 residues. J was trimmed by 9 bases and V by 2 bases; bases with no gene match: 4. The CDR3 loop is CASSMPGGSSPLYF. Partial CDR3 DNA: TGTGCCAGCAGTATGCCAGGGGGCTCTTCGCCC.

This clone was counted only a few times. Each gene name is a mouse one. The CDR3 extends 4 residues past the end of the read, so its final part is completed from the germline J gene. The chain carries TRBV19 and TRBJ2-5; TRBD1 matches 8 bases. Germline V gives CDR1 FNHDT, CDR2 SITEND (reference sequence). This CDR3 has 15 amino acids. The covered CDR3 bases are TGTGCCAGCAGCCCCCCGGACAGGGACTCAGAC. This sequence encodes CASSPPDRDSD. The full CDR3 protein reads CASSPPDRDSDTQYF.

In the case of this clone: Gene names denote mouse genes. Sequencing ends 4 residues short of the CDR3 end; the germline J gene provides the rest. The chain joins TRBV13-3 to TRBJ2-1; 10 bases line up with TRBD2. The CDR3 length is 17 residues. Trimming removed 1 base from V and 6 bases from J; junction bases left unmatched: 10. Germline V CDR1 and CDR2: NNHDY, SYVADS. The CDR3 is CASSDNGPWGGFAEQFF. The CDR3 bases that were read are TGTGCCAGCAGTGATAACGGGCCCTGGGGGGGCTTTGCT.

This clone was observed many times. Each gene name is a mouse one. Coverage ceases 4 residues before the CDR3 finishes, and the germline J gene fills in the end. The chain combines TRBV1 with TRBJ2-1; D is unclear. The CDR3 has 14 amino acids. V dropped 1 base and J dropped 3 bases, with 7 bases sitting between them. Germline assignment: CDR1 NSQYPW and CDR2 LRSPGD (reference sequence). This chain's CDR3 is CTCSAVRLYAEQFF. CDR3 bases read: TGCACCTGCAGTGCAGTCAGGCTCTATGCT. Complete variable domain (other parts from reference TRBV1 and TRBJ2-1): VTLLEQNPRWRLVPRGQAVNLRCILKNSQYPWMSWYQQDLQKQLQWLFTLRSPGDKEVKSLPGADYLATRVTDTELRLQVANMSQGRTLYCTCSAVRLYAEQFFGPGTRLTVL.

Of note for this clone: All gene names here are mouse names. This CDR3 is CASSSLTSAETLYF. The DNA read from the CDR3 is TGTGCTAGCAGTAGCCTAACTAGTGCAGAA. This chain joins TRBV17 and TRBJ2-3; no firm D call. The CDR3 end falls 4 residues outside the read, so it is completed with the germline J gene. The V end lost 3 bases, the J end lost 0 bases, and 7 bases lay between the germline ends. The CDR3 sequence is 14 residues long. CDR1 is MNHDT and CDR2 is YYDKIL in the germline V gene. The full variable domain, completed using reference TRBV17 and TRBJ2-3, is DTTVKQNPRYKLARVGKPVNLICSQTMNHDTMYWYQKKPNQAPKLLLFYYDKILNREADTFEKFQSSRPNNSFCSLYIGSAGLEYSAMYLCASSSLTSAETLYFGSGTRLTVL.

Points on this clone: Each gene name is a mouse one. The sequenced part of the CDR3 DNA is TGTGCAAGCAGCTTTCCAGGGCGGGCCGAA. Translating gives CASSFPGRAE. The whole CDR3 sequence is CASSFPGRAERLFF. The J gene is TRBJ1-4, the V gene TRBV16, with D perhaps matching TRBD1 (5 bases). The read terminates 4 residues before the CDR3 end, so the remaining end is supplied by the germline J gene. The CDR3 consists of 14 residues. Germline lookup yields CDR1 SGHSA and CDR2 FRNQAP.

The sample holds a few counts of this clone. The listed genes are named as in mouse. Read data end 4 residues before the CDR3 end; the end is taken from the germline J gene. The chain has TRBV13-1 and TRBJ1-4; 7 nucleotides match TRBD1. The CDR3 consists of 15 residues. The J segment lost 3 bases and the V segment lost 0 bases, leaving 2 bases of the junction unmatched. Per germline, CDR1 NSHNY and CDR2 SYGAGN. The sequenced CDR3 bases are TGTGCCAGCAGTGATGCGACAGGGCCCAACGAA. It is translated as CASSDATGPNE. The CDR3 in its entirety is CASSDATGPNERLFF.

This clone showed up just a few times. The listed genes are named as in mouse. The sequenced fragment ends 4 residues before the CDR3 boundary, so the rest is inferred from the germline J gene. The chain carries TRBV13-3 and TRBJ1-2; no clear D gene. Germline V lookup: CDR1 NNHDY, CDR2 SYVADS. This CDR3 is 10 amino acids long. The chain's CDR3 is CASRTTDYTF. Incomplete CDR3 DNA: TGTGCCAGCAGGACAACC.

This clone showed up just a few times. All gene names here are mouse names. The read finishes 4 residues shy of the CDR3 end, and the germline J gene is used to complete it. The chain is built from TRBV31 and TRBJ2-5; D not certain. The CDR3 has 13 amino acids. Trimming left V 4 bases short and J 0 bases short, with 8 bases between. Germline CDR1 reads GKSSPN; CDR2 reads SITVG. CDR3 sequence reads: CAWIPANQDTQYF. CDR3 DNA (partial): TGTGCCTGGATCCCAGCTAACCAAGAC.

About this clone: TCRdb's protein and the translated DNA diverge at residue 13; the protein reported here is the translation of the DNA. Gene names refer to mouse genes. The read ends 3 residues before the CDR3 terminus; that terminus is restored from the germline J gene. The chain couples TRBV13-3 to TRBJ1-6, with unresolved D. TRBJ1-6 is noted as an ORF with a role that remains uncertain. The CDR3 spans 16 residues. The V and J ends lost 0 bases and 0 bases respectively, with 7 bases between them. The V gene's germline CDR1 is NNHDY and CDR2 SYVADS. The CDR3 spells CASSDGSSSYNSPLYF. The covered CDR3 bases are TGTGCCAGCAGTGATGGCAGCTCTTCCTATAATTCGCCC.

Only a few counts were recorded for this clone. The gene symbols are mouse symbols. The CDR3 end is not reached by the read, which stops 4 residues before it; the germline J gene fills it in. The rearrangement joins TRBV19 to TRBJ2-7, with 8 bases aligning to TRBD1. V was clipped by 5 bases and J by 0 bases; unmatched bases: 4. Germline-derived CDR1 and CDR2 are FNHDT and SITEND (reference sequence). The CDR3 is 14 residues long. CDR3 DNA, as far as it was read: TGTGCCAGCAGCCTACAGGGGGTCTCCTAT. It encodes CASSLQGVSY. Given in full, the CDR3 is CASSLQGVSYEQYF.

Concerning this clone itself: Mouse germline and gene names are used. Sequencing ends 4 residues short of the CDR3 end; the germline J gene provides the rest. This chain joins TRBV13-1 and TRBJ1-2; D is unclear. This CDR3 region has 13 residues. Trimming took off 3 bases at V and 1 base at J, with 7 bases between the two ends. Germline V gene data show CDR1 as NSHNY and CDR2 as SYGAGN. CDR3 protein: CASSARGNSDYTF. The covered CDR3 bases are TGTGCCAGCAGTGCCCGAGGAAACTCC.

Only a few counts were recorded for this clone. Mouse germline and gene names are used. Coverage ceases 4 residues before the CDR3 finishes, and the germline J gene fills in the end. This chain connects TRBV16 to TRBJ2-7; no definite D call. This CDR3 spans 12 amino acids. Germline V CDR1 and CDR2: SGHSA, FRNQAP. Partial CDR3 DNA: TGTGCAAGCAGCTTAGCCTCTTAT. This gives the protein CASSLASY. The entire CDR3 is CASSLASYEQYF. Variable domain in full (rest from reference TRBV16 and TRBJ2-7): NAGVIQTPRHKVTGKGQEATLWCEPISGHSAVFWYRQTIVQGLEFLTYFRNQAPIDDSGMPKERFSAQMPNQSHSTLKIQSTQPQDSAVYLCASSLASYEQYFGPGTRLTVL.

A remark on this clone: Genes and germline come from the mouse. The CDR3 extends 4 residues past the end of the read, so its final part is completed from the germline J gene. This chain connects TRBV19 to TRBJ2-2; TRBD2 aligns across 7 bases. There are 14 residues in the CDR3. The germline gives CDR1 FNHDT, CDR2 SITEND (reference sequence). V gave up 3 bases and J gave up 4 bases; unmatched junction bases: 3. The covered CDR3 bases are TGTGCCAGCAGTAGGGGACTGTCCACCGGG. Protein product: CASSRGLSTG. The whole CDR3 sequence reads CASSRGLSTGQLYF.

Concerning this clone: Any gene name here is a mouse gene name. The read falls 4 residues short of the CDR3 end, and the missing part is taken from the germline J gene. The chain is built from TRBV13-3 and TRBJ2-4; TRBD2 agrees at 8 bases. The CDR3 runs to 17 residues. Germline CDR1 and CDR2: NNHDY and SYVADS. V shed 0 bases, J shed 1 base, and the junction held 7 bases outside the gene matches. CDR3 DNA, as far as it was read: TGTGCCAGCAGTGATGTTTTTGGGGGGGATGGTCAAAAC. Translated: CASSDVFGGDGQN. The entire CDR3 sequence reads CASSDVFGGDGQNTLYF.

About this clone: Genes and germline come from the mouse. The read falls 4 residues short of the CDR3 end, and the missing part is taken from the germline J gene. The V call is TRBV1, the J call TRBJ2-5; D remains ambiguous. The CDR3 contains 12 residues. The germline gives CDR1 NSQYPW, CDR2 LRSPGD (reference sequence). The CDR3: CTCSALKDTQYF. The CDR3 DNA, read in part, is TGCACCTGCAGTGCCCTGAAAGAC.

This clone was picked up many times. These gene names are mouse names. The missing CDR3 end, 4 residues past where the read stops, is filled in from the germline J gene. The J gene is TRBJ2-3, the V gene TRBV13-3; 9 nucleotides line up with TRBD2. The CDR3 runs 16 residues. Germline-derived CDR1 and CDR2 are NNHDY and SYVADS. The ends lost 1 base at V and 2 bases at J; junction bases unmatched: 5. CDR3 DNA (partial): TGTGCCAGCAGTGATTTGGGGGGGCGTGTTGCAGAA. Residues: CASSDLGGRVAE. The whole CDR3 region reads CASSDLGGRVAETLYF.

A remark on this clone: Translating the DNA gives a protein that differs from the TCRdb entry at residue 11; the protein shown here is that DNA translation. Gene names are the mouse ones. The read ends 3 residues early relative to the CDR3; the germline J gene fills the gap. The chain uses TRBV1 and TRBJ1-6; possibly TRBD1 for D (6 bases). TRBJ1-6 falls under the ORF class, with uncertain function. The germline V and J ends were trimmed by 10 bases and 4 bases, with 14 bases remaining between them. Germline V CDR1 and CDR2: NSQYPW, LRSPGD (reference sequence). This CDR3 is 14 amino acids long. The CDR3 loop is CTFGTGHYNSPLYF. The CDR3 bases that were read are TGCACCTTCGGGACGGGACATTATAATTCGCCC.